The 16 T cell receptor beta chains presented below share a single source sample, sequenced in a study of blood T cell repertoires in COVID-19. The protocol was immunoSEQ multiplex PCR, while the TCRdb copy is restricted to in-frame clones and leaves out a portion. Of 150,000 or so clones in the sample, 80% to 90% are singletons; the top ten hold roughly 8%. The specimen sequenced was peripheral blood. The receptors stem from a man aged 55 to 70 with acute or convalescent COVID-19.

This clone was seen a few times. The rearrangement links TRBV5-1 to TRBJ1-4; the match to TRBD1 covers 7 bases. The CDR3 runs 13 residues. In germline, CDR1 is SGHRS, CDR2 YFSETQ. The trim removed 4 bases at V and 8 bases at J, leaving 5 bases unmatched. The CDR3, as DNA: TGCGCCAGCAGCGAACAGGGGAGGGAAAAACTGTTTTTT. Amino acid sequence: CASSEQGREKLFF.

The V and J genes are TRBV7-8 and TRBJ1-1; possible D gene TRBD1, 5 bases. The CDR3 consists of 13 residues. From germline, CDR1 is SGHVS and CDR2 FQNEAQ. Trimming cost V 5 bases and J 3 bases, with 10 bases left between them. Here the CDR3 DNA reads TGTGCCAGCAGCCGACAGATCGACACTGAAGCTTTCTTT. As protein: CASSRQIDTEAFF.

The CDR3 here is CASSSYGTLNTEAFF. The CDR3 DNA reads TGCGCCAGCAGCTCCTACGGGACACTGAACACTGAAGCTTTCTTT. The V call is TRBV5-1, the J call TRBJ1-1; weak D call: TRBD1 (6 bases). This CDR3 is built from 15 residues. CDR1 is SGHRS and CDR2 is YFSETQ in the germline V gene. Between the trimmed V and J ends, which lost 3 bases and 0 bases, there was a span of 12 bases.

V and J are TRBV3-1 (or the pseudogene TRBV3-2) and TRBJ2-5, with TRBD1 as a possible D gene (6 bases). CDR3 length: 13 residues. Germline V gene data show CDR1 as LGHDT and CDR2 as YNNKEL (reference sequence). Trimming shortened V by 4 bases and J by 1 base, and 7 bases separated the two germline ends. This chain's CDR3 is CASSPTGQETQYF. The CDR3 bases are TGTGCCAGCAGCCCGACAGGCCAAGAGACCCAGTACTTC.

The rearrangement links TRBV29-1 to TRBJ2-1; D is possibly TRBD2 (6 bases). The length of the CDR3 is 13 residues. Trimming shortened V by 3 bases and J by 7 bases, and 13 bases separated the two germline ends. The V gene's germline CDR1 is SQVTM and CDR2 ANQGSEA. The CDR3 reads CSVETSEKNEQFF. The CDR3 DNA follows: TGCAGCGTTGAGACTAGTGAGAAGAATGAGCAGTTCTTC.

This clone has only a few counts. This chain joins TRBV15 and TRBJ2-7; TRBD2 aligns across 7 bases. The J segment lost 3 bases and the V segment lost 8 bases, leaving 7 bases of the junction unmatched. CDR1 is LNHNV, CDR2 YYDKDF, per germline (reference sequence). The length of the CDR3 is 13 residues. CDR3 protein: CATRMGRVYEQYF. Written as DNA, the CDR3 is TGTGCCACCCGGATGGGGAGGGTCTACGAGCAGTACTTC.

This chain connects TRBV5-1 to TRBJ1-2; TRBD1 aligns across 10 bases. The CDR3 is 14 residues long. CDR1 is SGHRS, CDR2 YFSETQ, per germline. The ends lost 8 bases at V and 3 bases at J; junction bases unmatched: 7. CDR3 loop: CASSPGQGYYGYTF. The DNA for the CDR3 is TGCGCCAGTTCCCCGGGACAGGGGTACTATGGCTACACCTTC.

This chain uses TRBV6-2 or TRBV6-3 with TRBJ1-5; D gene unclear. V was shortened by 0 bases and J by 4 bases, with 16 bases between the two germline ends. CDR1 and CDR2 from the germline V gene are MNHEY and SVGEGT. The CDR3 covers 17 residues. Here the CDR3 DNA reads TGTGCCAGCAGTTACTCGAGGGCAGGTGGGAGTAATCAGCCCCAGCATTTT. Translated: CASSYSRAGGSNQPQHF.

The chain employs TRBV7-8 and TRBJ1-5; D is possibly TRBD1 (5 bases). This CDR3 comprises 15 residues. The V end was cut by 3 bases, the J end by 3 bases, with 12 bases between. In germline, CDR1 is SGHVS, CDR2 FQNEAQ. The CDR3 nucleotides read TGTGCCAGCAGCTTCGGAAGACAGCCCAATCAGCCCCAGCATTTT. This codes for CASSFGRQPNQPQHF.

This sequence joins TRBV29-1 and TRBJ1-5, with 7 bases aligning to TRBD1. Losses at the gene ends were 6 bases for V and 9 bases for J; bases not matched to a gene: 11. This CDR3 spans 13 amino acids. From germline, CDR1 is SQVTM and CDR2 ANQGSEA. CDR3 in amino acids: CSVGTAPAGPQHF. The CDR3 DNA reads as TGCAGCGTAGGGACAGCCCCGGCGGGGCCCCAGCATTTT.

The chain links TRBV10-2 to TRBJ1-3; TRBD1 aligns across 10 bases. The J segment lost 2 bases and the V segment lost 6 bases, leaving 4 bases of the junction unmatched. There are 15 residues in the CDR3. Germline V gives CDR1 WSHSY, CDR2 SAAADI. This CDR3 is CASRPDRGPGNTIYF. The DNA for the CDR3 is TGCGCCAGCAGACCTGACAGGGGGCCTGGAAACACCATATATTTT.

J is TRBJ1-1 and V is TRBV28, with D maybe TRBD1 (6 bases). The V end was cut by 4 bases, the J end by 1 base, with 10 bases between. Germline assignment: CDR1 MDHEN and CDR2 SYDVKM. This CDR3 region has 14 residues. Here the CDR3 DNA reads TGTGCCAGCAGTTCGCAGGGGAGGAACACTGAAGCTTTCTTT. It translates to CASSSQGRNTEAFF.

The chain carries TRBV28 and TRBJ1-6, with D perhaps TRBD1 (5 bases). The germline V gene has CDR1 MDHEN and CDR2 SYDVKM. There are 17 residues in the CDR3. Deletions cut 3 bases from V and 7 bases from J, with 19 bases between. The CDR3 reads CASSFQIQSTENSPLHF. The CDR3 nucleotides read TGTGCCAGCAGTTTCCAAATCCAGTCGACAGAAAATTCACCCCTCCACTTT.

CDR3 bases: TGTGCCAGCAGCACCGACAGGGACTACAATGAGCAGTTCTTC. Protein sequence: CASSTDRDYNEQFF. The chain is built from TRBV11-3 and TRBJ2-1, with 7 positions matching TRBD1. Germline values: CDR1 SGHNT, CDR2 YENEEA. The CDR3 runs to 14 residues. Losses at the gene ends were 5 bases for V and 3 bases for J; bases not matched to a gene: 4.

The chain has TRBV6-1 and TRBJ1-2, with 9 positions matching TRBD1. Germline values: CDR1 MNHNS, CDR2 SASEGT. The CDR3 covers 13 residues. The junction had 7 bases not matched to a gene; V was cut back by 1 base and J by 13 bases. The CDR3 coding sequence is TGTGCCAGCAGTGAAGGAAGAGGGACAGGGTCCACCTTC. This sequence encodes CASSEGRGTGSTF.

In this sample, this clone turned up a few times. For the CDR3, the DNA is TGTGCCAGCAGATCGTGGCAGAACACTGAAGCTTTCTTT. As protein: CASRSWQNTEAFF. The V call is TRBV11-2, the J call TRBJ1-1; D unresolved. The CDR3 is made up of 13 amino acids. The germline V gene encodes CDR1 SGHAT and CDR2 FQNNGV. With 6 bases removed from V and 1 base from J, the gap between germline ends came to 9 bases.